This TCR beta chain was found in a study of T cells in Graves' hyperthyroidism and ophthalmopathy. CDR1 KGHDR and CDR2 SFDVKD come from the germline V gene. V was clipped by 3 bases and J by 7 bases, with 9 bases between them. The CDR3 sequence is 13 residues long. Recently diagnosed hyperthyroidism of less than 2 months' duration affected patients aged 18 to 65. Orbital computed tomography and thyroid ultrasound, together with serum TRAb and thyroxine and clinical symptoms, were used for diagnoses. Whole-study findings and limits: From stable hyperthyroidism, ophthalmopathy was set apart by a 13 V-J model.

Turning to this clonotype: Its antigen is currently unknown.

Researchers amplified the TCR beta CDR3 regions from RNA transcripts. During a first-round RT-PCR of the TCR CDR3, the HTBI primer set was used. TCRdb fed the multiplex PCR reads into MiXCR, producing one record per CDR3 protein. The sample consists of 530,000 or so distinct CDR3 sequences, roughly 50% of them appearing once. The receptor's source is a woman between 18 and 29 years old with Graves' hyperthyroidism. The chain joins TRBV24-1 to TRBJ1-3, with D uncertain. Sample: peripheral blood or thyroid tissue (not recorded which). This CDR3 reads CATSDLSVNTIYF. The DNA for the CDR3 is TGTGCCACCAGTGATCTGTCAGTGAACACCATATATTTT.